Following are 14 T cell receptor beta chains from one sample sequenced in a study of chemoradiotherapy in HPV16-positive cancers. The repertoire was sequenced with immunoSEQ multiplex PCR; TCRdb's copy has only in-frame clones and lacks some. The sample has approximately 15,000 clones; roughly 80% are singletons. Collection of the sample occurred from a patient who underwent chemoradiotherapy. The receptors stem from a human donor with HPV-associated anogenital cancer.

This chain joins TRBV28 and TRBJ1-2; D is unresolved. This CDR3 has 11 amino acids. CDR1 and CDR2 from the germline V gene are MDHEN and SYDVKM. Trimming stripped 5 bases from V and 2 bases from J, with 3 bases between. Here the CDR3 DNA reads TGTGCCAGCAGTCAAAACTATGGCTACACCTTC. This translates into CASSQNYGYTF.

This chain links TRBV28 with TRBJ1-5; possible D gene TRBD1, 6 bases. The CDR3 is made up of 13 amino acids. Germline V CDR1 and CDR2: MDHEN, SYDVKM. Trimming pared 5 bases from V and 7 bases from J, leaving 12 bases between. The CDR3 coding sequence is TGTGCCAGCAGTCCGACAGGCAGGCAGCCCCAGCATTTT. Its protein is CASSPTGRQPQHF.

This clone has only one observation. Written as DNA, the CDR3 is TGTGCCAGCAGCTTAAACGGGGTATCCGGGGAGCTGTTTTTT. Translating it yields CASSLNGVSGELFF. This chain links TRBV5-5 with TRBJ2-2; the D gene is possibly TRBD2 (5 bases). V was trimmed by 2 bases and J by 6 bases, leaving 11 bases between them. This CDR3 comprises 14 residues. The germline V gene has CDR1 SGHKS and CDR2 YYEKEE (reference sequence).

The chain carries TRBV9 and TRBJ1-1; D is unresolved. The CDR3 covers 13 residues. The germline V gene has CDR1 SGDLS and CDR2 YYNGEE. With 2 bases removed from V and 3 bases from J, the gap between germline ends came to 8 bases. CDR3 sequence (DNA): TGTGCCAGCAGCGTTCAGGATGACACTGAAGCTTTCTTT. This sequence encodes CASSVQDDTEAFF.

The chain links TRBV4-3 to TRBJ1-2; no reliable D call. V gave up 0 bases and J gave up 2 bases, with 4 bases separating them. CDR1 and CDR2 (germline): LGHNA, YSLEER. CDR3 length: 13 residues. CDR3 bases: TGCGCCAGCAGCCAAGATTCGAACTATGGCTACACCTTC. Its protein product is CASSQDSNYGYTF.

V is TRBV4-2 and J is TRBJ2-5; 9 bases line up with TRBD2. This CDR3 contains 15 residues. The ends lost 0 bases at V and 4 bases at J; junction bases unmatched: 3. Germline assignment: CDR1 LGHNA and CDR2 YNFKEQ. CDR3 amino acids: CASSQDGLARETQYF. Written as DNA, the CDR3 is TGTGCCAGCAGCCAAGATGGACTAGCGAGAGAGACCCAGTACTTC.

The V gene is TRBV13, the J gene TRBJ1-3; D gene ambiguous. This CDR3 region has 15 residues. From germline, CDR1 is PRHDT and CDR2 FYEKMQ (reference sequence). The germline V and J ends were trimmed by 3 bases and 0 bases, with 9 bases remaining between them. CDR3 loop: CASSLPSSSGNTIYF. In nucleotides, the CDR3 is TGTGCCAGCAGCTTGCCCTCTAGCTCTGGAAACACCATATATTTT.

For the CDR3, the DNA is TGTGCCAGCAGTGAAAAGGGGGCAGCCTACCCCACTGAAGCTTTCTTT. Translated: CASSEKGAAYPTEAFF. This sequence joins TRBV6-1 and TRBJ1-1, with 7 nucleotides matching TRBD1. The CDR3 consists of 16 residues. Trimming removed 2 bases from V and 4 bases from J; junction bases left unmatched: 10. The germline V gene has CDR1 MNHNS and CDR2 SASEGT.

V gene TRBV10-3 combines with J gene TRBJ1-6; unclear D gene. With 9 bases removed from V and 1 base from J, the gap between germline ends came to 13 bases. The CDR3 has 15 amino acids. The germline gives CDR1 ENHRY, CDR2 SYGVKD. The CDR3 sequence is CAMPPRESYNSPLHF. For the CDR3, the DNA is TGTGCCATGCCCCCCCGGGAGTCCTATAATTCACCCCTCCACTTT.

The rearrangement uses TRBV5-8 and TRBJ1-2, with D perhaps TRBD1 (6 bases). Germline assignment: CDR1 SGHTS and CDR2 YDEGEE. Trimming removed 2 bases at V and 8 bases at J, with 16 bases between. The CDR3 contains 14 residues. The chain's CDR3 is CASSFGTQLRGYTF. In nucleotides, the CDR3 is TGTGCCAGCAGCTTCGGGACACAACTTAGAGGCTACACCTTC.

The chain carries TRBV4-3 and TRBJ2-1, with a weak D call TRBD1 (5 bases). Trimming took 2 bases from V and 8 from J, leaving 16 bases between them. Germline values: CDR1 LGHNA, CDR2 YSLEER. The CDR3 loop spans 15 amino acids. CDR3 in amino acids: CASSQSPGFGDEQFF. The CDR3 DNA reads TGCGCCAGCAGCCAATCTCCAGGGTTTGGTGATGAGCAGTTCTTC.

The chain is built from TRBV9 and TRBJ1-1; no clear D. The CDR3 contains 14 residues. With 0 bases removed from V and 1 base from J, the gap between germline ends came to 7 bases. The germline V gene encodes CDR1 SGDLS and CDR2 YYNGEE. The DNA of the CDR3 is TGTGCCAGCAGCGTAGGGCATAAGAACACTGAAGCTTTCTTT. Protein sequence: CASSVGHKNTEAFF.

The rearrangement uses TRBV11-2 and TRBJ1-3; D may be TRBD1 (5 bases). This CDR3 contains 14 residues. The germline V gene has CDR1 SGHAT and CDR2 FQNNGV. The V end lost 5 bases, the J end lost 4 bases, and 12 bases lay between the germline ends. The CDR3 sequence is CASSRPGVGNTIYF. CDR3 coding DNA: TGTGCCAGCAGCCGGCCGGGGGTAGGAAACACCATATATTTT.

The chain is built from TRBV2 and TRBJ2-1; tentatively, D is TRBD1 (5 bases). The CDR3 runs 14 residues. Per germline, CDR1 SNHLY and CDR2 FYNNEI. The germline V and J ends were trimmed by 4 bases and 0 bases, with 7 bases remaining between them. The CDR3 region has the DNA TGTGCCAGCAGTGGCAGGGCCTCCTACAATGAGCAGTTCTTC. Its translation is CASSGRASYNEQFF.